This T cell receptor (beta chain) was sequenced in a study of blood T cell repertoires in COVID-19. About the research overall: Researchers got acute and convalescent COVID-19 samples from the United States, Italy and Spain.

TCRdb's table, derived via immunoSEQ multiplex PCR, lists solely in-frame clones and lacks some. This sample has about 37,000 clones; about nine tenths occur once, and the top ten carry approximately 14%. Germline V gene data show CDR1 as SGHRS and CDR2 as YFSETQ. V shed 4 bases and J 6 bases; nucleotides not matched to a gene: 5. The CDR3 contains 14 residues. The chain uses TRBV5-1 and TRBJ2-2, with TRBD1 identical over 8 bases. The sequence derives from a woman between 25 and 40 years old in a cohort sampled during active COVID-19. Sequences were obtained from peripheral blood. CDR3 protein: CASSRTTGAGELFF. The DNA of the CDR3 is TGCGCCAGCAGCCGAACGACAGGGGCCGGGGAGCTGTTTTTT.